Below are 7 T cell receptor beta chains sequenced from a single sample in a study of PD-1 blockade in mismatch repair-deficient tumors. No cognate antigen is known for these TCRs. Time point defined: approximately ten-day in vitro stimulation with candidate neoantigen peptide 4. Sequencing used immunoSEQ multiplex PCR; TCRdb keeps in-frame clones, though not all of them. The data show over 14,000 clones, 84% seen once. The specimen was cells cultured in vitro, collected from a patient treated with pembrolizumab. The source is an adult with mismatch repair-deficient cancer.

The chain joins TRBV7-8 to TRBJ2-7; 13 nucleotides align to TRBD2. This CDR3 has 17 residues. The germline gives CDR1 SGHVS, CDR2 FQNEAQ. Losses at the gene ends were 3 bases for V and 2 bases for J; bases not matched to a gene: 7. CDR3: CASSFQVGLAGPYEQYF. Here the CDR3 DNA reads TGTGCCAGCAGCTTCCAGGTGGGACTAGCGGGGCCCTACGAGCAGTACTTC.

This chain joins TRBV11-2 and TRBJ2-4, with D tentatively TRBD1 (6 bases). Trimming stripped 5 bases from V and 0 bases from J, with 11 bases between. Germline V gene sequence: CDR1 SGHAT, CDR2 FQNNGV. The CDR3 is 15 residues long. The CDR3 is CASSRQAVAKNIQYF. The CDR3 region has the DNA TGTGCCAGCAGCCGACAGGCTGTAGCCAAAAACATTCAGTACTTC.

The chain combines TRBV19 with TRBJ2-1; 10 bases line up with TRBD2. The CDR3 extends over 18 amino acids. Germline trimming cut 3 bases from V and 3 bases from J; bases unmatched to any gene: 11. Looked up from germline, CDR1 is LNHDA and CDR2 is SQIVND (reference sequence). CDR3 protein: CASSIFRTSGGGYNEQFF. The CDR3 coding sequence is TGTGCCAGTAGTATTTTTCGGACTAGCGGAGGGGGCTACAATGAGCAGTTCTTC. Filled out from reference TRBV19 and TRBJ2-1, the complete variable domain reads DGGITQSPKYLFRKEGQNVTLSCEQNLNHDAMYWYRQDPGQGLRLIYYSQIVNDFQKGDIAEGYSVSREKKESFPLTVTSAQKNPTAFYLCASSIFRTSGGGYNEQFFGPGTRLTVL.

This clone occurred once. This rearrangement joins TRBV9 to TRBJ2-2; possibly TRBD1 for D (5 bases). Germline V lookup: CDR1 SGDLS, CDR2 YYNGEE. CDR3 length: 13 amino acids. V lost 4 bases, J lost 2 bases, and 6 bases lay in between. CDR3 residues: CASSQGNTGELFF. CDR3 DNA sequence: TGTGCCAGCAGCCAGGGAAACACCGGGGAGCTGTTTTTT.

This CDR3 reads CASSQGGQGEQYF. CDR3 DNA sequence: TGTGCCAGCAGCCAAGGGGGACAGGGCGAGCAGTACTTC. The chain uses TRBV7-3 and TRBJ2-7; 9 bases are shared with TRBD1. The CDR3 contains 13 residues. Per germline, CDR1 SGHTA and CDR2 FQGTGA. After removal of 5 bases from V and 6 bases from J, the junction contained 5 bases not matched to a gene.

The chain is built from TRBV7-3 and TRBJ2-3; possibly TRBD2 for D (5 bases). Deletions cut 1 base from V and 1 base from J, with 9 bases between. CDR3 length: 15 amino acids. The germline CDR1 and CDR2 sequences are SGHTA and FQGTGA. CDR3 nucleotides: TGTGCCAGCAGCTTAATGGGAGTGGGCACAGATACGCAGTATTTT. Protein product: CASSLMGVGTDTQYF.

This clone was seen a few times. The rearrangement links TRBV27 to TRBJ1-2; 9 nucleotides agree with TRBD1. This CDR3 has 14 residues. CDR1 MNHEY and CDR2 SMNVEV come from the germline V gene (reference sequence). V shed 4 bases, J shed 4 bases, and the junction held 4 bases outside the gene matches. CDR3 DNA sequence: TGTGCCAGCAGTTACAGGGGGCCTGGCTATGGCTACACCTTC. Residues: CASSYRGPGYGYTF.